This T cell receptor beta chain is from a study of blood T cell repertoires in COVID-19. This CDR3 comprises 19 residues. Germline lookup yields CDR1 SGHTS and CDR2 YDEGEE. The V and J ends lost 0 bases and 2 bases respectively, with 21 bases between them. TCRdb's table, derived via immunoSEQ multiplex PCR, lists solely in-frame clones and lacks some. The top ten hold around 5% of the sample, which has 120,000 to 150,000 clones, 85% to 90% seen once. The sequenced sample consisted of peripheral blood. This clonotype was obtained from a human donor in a cohort sampled during active COVID-19. The chain couples TRBV5-8 to TRBJ1-5; D uncertain. The CDR3 DNA follows: TGTGCCAGCAGCTTGGCCTTATCTCCAGGAATGAGGGGCAATCAGCCCCAGCATTTT. This encodes CASSLALSPGMRGNQPQHF.